Each of the 27 T cell receptor beta chains below was sequenced from the same sample in a study of tumor and adjacent non-tumor tissue in lung cancer. This sample's RNA came from whole unsorted tissue. The library came from three nested PCR rounds adapted from ARM-PCR protocols. TCRdb analysed the multiplex PCR reads with MiXCR anew, one entry per CDR3 protein. The data show about 110,000 distinct CDR3 sequences, over 75% seen once. Sequencing input: lung tumor tissue. All receptors derive from a man between 65 and 79 years old with non-small cell lung cancer.

As regards this clonotype: Relative to the germline gene, one junction end is altered; a read error may explain this. The CDR3 protein is CASSPRTGGYEQYF. The DNA for the CDR3 is TGTGCTAGCAGTCCCAGGACGGGGGGCTACGAGCAGTACTTC. The V call is TRBV28, the J call TRBJ2-7; 7 nucleotides align to TRBD2. CDR1 and CDR2 from the germline V gene are MDHEN and SYDVKM. This CDR3 has 14 residues.

Concerning this clonotype: One end of the junction is discordant with germline, which a read error may explain. V usage is TRBV12-3 or TRBV12-4 and J usage is TRBJ1-1; D is perhaps TRBD1 (5 bases). The CDR3 runs to 13 residues. CDR3 sequence reads: CASSGGVRTVAFF. The DNA of the CDR3 is TGTGCCAGCAGTGGGGGAGTTCGGACTGTAGCTTTCTTT.

This clonotype was counted at least ten times. The chain joins TRBV28 to TRBJ2-1; D not resolved. CDR1 and CDR2 (germline): MDHEN, SYDVKM. V lost 1 base and J 0 bases, leaving 10 bases between the germline ends. The CDR3 covers 16 residues. The CDR3 reads CASSLFGRFSYNEQFF. Written as DNA, the CDR3 is TGTGCCAGCAGTTTATTTGGACGGTTCTCCTACAATGAGCAGTTCTTC.

Of note for this clonotype: An end of the junction does not agree with germline; a read error may underlie this. The gene calls are TRBV11-2 and TRBJ2-7; D might be TRBD1 (7 bases). Germline values: CDR1 SGHAT, CDR2 FQNNGV. The CDR3 is 12 residues long. CDR3 region: CASSNQGGEKYF. In DNA, the CDR3 is TGTGCCAGCAGCAATCAGGGGGGCGAGAAGTACTTC.

As for this clonotype: This is likely a read error, given that the CDR3 carries no conserved phenylalanine or tryptophan at its end. This chain joins TRBV29-1 and TRBJ1-2; perhaps TRBD1 as D (6 bases). The CDR3 spans 14 residues. Germline assignment: CDR1 SQVTM and CDR2 ANQGSEA. The CDR3 loop is CSVPWGGQKYGYTY. In nucleotides, the CDR3 is TGTAGCGTTCCCTGGGGGGGGCAGAAGTATGGCTACACCTAC.

This clonotype was seen only once. No conserved phenylalanine or tryptophan ends this CDR3, so it is likely a read error. The chain joins TRBV4-1 to TRBJ1-1; D is ambiguous. The germline gives CDR1 MGHRA, CDR2 YSYEKL. V dropped 3 bases and J dropped 3 bases, with 20 bases sitting between them. The CDR3 has 17 residues. The CDR3 DNA reads TGCGCCAGCAGCCAGTCAGTTCAGTGGCGGCCTTACACTGAAGCTTTCTAT. This sequence encodes CASSQSVQWRPYTEAFY.

Note on this clonotype: Sequence at one end of the junction differs from germline and may be a read error. V is TRBV5-6 and J is TRBJ1-2, with D uncertain. This CDR3 comprises 15 residues. Germline V gene sequence: CDR1 SGHDT, CDR2 YYEEEE. CDR3 in amino acids: CASTRIDGANYGYTF. CDR3 sequence (DNA): TGTGCCAGCACCAGAATCGACGGAGCTAATTATGGCTACACCTTC. Looking up the rest from reference TRBV5-6 and TRBJ1-2 gives the full variable domain: DAGVTQSPTHLIKTRGQQVTLRCSPKSGHDTVSWYQQALGQGPQFIFQYYEEEERQRGNFPDRFSGHQFPNYSSELNVNALLLGDSALYLCASTRIDGANYGYTFGSGTRLTVV.

This clonotype was seen once. V gene TRBV6-2 or TRBV6-3 combines with J gene TRBJ1-2, with D possibly being TRBD1 (5 bases). Germline V gene lookup returns CDR1 MNHEY and CDR2 SVGEGT. The CDR3 contains 14 residues. CDR3 sequence (DNA): TGTCCTAGCAGACCAAGACAGTCTAGGAGTGGCTACACCTTC. Residues: CPSRPRQSRSGYTF.

The chain combines TRBV7-8 with TRBJ2-3; D perhaps matches TRBD2 (7 bases). CDR1 SGHVS and CDR2 FQNEAQ come from the germline V gene. CDR3 size: 16 residues. Trimming stripped 5 bases from V and 5 bases from J, with 20 bases between. CDR3 bases: TGTGCCAGCAGCGCCTTGGGGGGGCCGCGGAGAGATACGCAGTATTTT. Translating it yields CASSALGGPRRDTQYF.

A note on this clonotype: A much larger clone is a single base away; this may be a read error. This chain's CDR3 is CASSPGHGRSNEKLFF. The CDR3 DNA sequence: TGTGCCAGCAGTCCAGGACACGGGAGGTCTAATGAAAAACTGTTTTTT. This chain links TRBV27 with TRBJ1-4, with D maybe TRBD1 (5 bases). The CDR3 contains 16 residues. Germline CDR1 is MNHEY and CDR2 is SMNVEV (reference sequence). Trimming took 5 bases from V and 3 from J, leaving 16 bases between them.

Comments on this clonotype: An end of the junction does not agree with germline; a read error may underlie this. The CDR3 DNA sequence: TGTGCCAGCAGTATTCCAGGTGGTATCAATCAGCCCGAGCATTTT. This sequence encodes CASSIPGGINQPEHF. V and J are TRBV5-5 and TRBJ1-5, with D unclear. The CDR3 contains 15 residues. The germline CDR1 and CDR2 sequences are SGHKS and YYEKEE (reference sequence).

A word on this clonotype: This is likely a read error, given that the CDR3 carries no conserved phenylalanine or tryptophan at its end. The J gene is TRBJ1-2, the V gene TRBV6-5; 8 bases line up with TRBD1. Germline CDR1 and CDR2: MNHEY and SVGAGI. The CDR3 loop spans 16 amino acids. The CDR3 sequence: CASSKTGQGANYGYTI. The CDR3 DNA follows: TGTGCCAGCAGCAAAACCGGACAGGGAGCTAACTATGGTTACACCATC.

This sequence joins TRBV2 and TRBJ1-2; D is undetermined. Germline loops: CDR1 SNHLY, CDR2 FYNNEI. This CDR3 is built from 14 residues. V shed 4 bases and J shed 5 bases, with 14 bases lying between them. CDR3 in amino acids: CASSGEKRSYGYTF. CDR3 coding DNA: TGTGCCAGCAGTGGTGAGAAAAGGAGTTATGGCTACACCTTC.

As for this clonotype: At one boundary the junction diverges from the germline segment, which might be a read error. This chain links TRBV10-3 with TRBJ2-1; no reliable D call. Germline CDR1 and CDR2: ENHRY and SYGVKD. The CDR3 length is 15 residues. The CDR3 protein is CAVSQKGSSHYEQFF. The DNA of the CDR3 is TGTGCCGTCAGCCAGAAGGGAAGTAGCCACTATGAGCAGTTCTTC.

Concerning this clonotype itself: This clone may be a read error of a much larger clone one base away. The chain carries TRBV2 and TRBJ2-2, with no clear D. This CDR3 is 14 amino acids long. V dropped 11 bases and J dropped 5 bases, with 18 bases sitting between them. In germline, CDR1 is SNHLY, CDR2 FYNNEI. CDR3 nucleotide sequence: TGTGCCGACTCCTTGGCAGGAGATACCGGGGAGCTGTTTTTT. Its translation: CADSLAGDTGELFF. Variable domain in full (rest from reference TRBV2 and TRBJ2-2): EPEVTQTPSHQVTQMGQEVILRCVPISNHLYFYWYRQILGQKVEFLVSFYNNEISEKSEIFDDQFSVERPDGSNFTLKIRSTKLEDSAMYFCADSLAGDTGELFFGEGSRLTVL.

For this clonotype: The germline gene is not matched at one end of the junction; a read error may be the cause. The V gene is TRBV6-6, the J gene TRBJ1-1; D might be TRBD1 (5 bases). CDR1 is MNHNY, CDR2 SVGAGI, per germline (reference sequence). The CDR3 covers 15 residues. The CDR3 sequence is CASIYRGRQNTEAFF. The CDR3 DNA is TGTGCCAGCATTTACCGGGGACGGCAAAACACTGAAGCTTTCTTT.

The chain recombines TRBV10-2 with TRBJ2-5; D is possibly TRBD2 (5 bases). The CDR3 runs to 12 residues. Trimming stripped 8 bases from V and 6 bases from J, with 13 bases between. Germline-derived CDR1 and CDR2 are WSHSY and SAAADI. CDR3 region: CASAGPGKTQYF. CDR3 DNA sequence: TGCGCCAGCGCCGGACCGGGGAAGACCCAGTACTTC.

This clonotype appeared once. Here the CDR3 omits its conserved ending phenylalanine or tryptophan, so a read error is the likely source. The V and J genes are TRBV29-1 and TRBJ1-2, with D perhaps matching TRBD1 (5 bases). Trimming took off 1 base at V and 1 base at J, with 13 bases between the two ends. Germline-derived CDR1 and CDR2 are SQVTM and ANQGSEA. The CDR3 loop spans 15 amino acids. CDR3 sequence reads: CSVEGCDSVNYGYTL. CDR3 nucleotide sequence: TGCAGCGTTGAAGGATGTGACAGCGTTAACTATGGCTACACCCTC.

For this clonotype: Germline is not matched at one junction end, which may reflect a read error. The rearrangement links TRBV6-5 to TRBJ1-5; D might be TRBD1 (5 bases). The germline V gene has CDR1 MNHEY and CDR2 SVGAGI. The CDR3 loop spans 13 amino acids. This chain's CDR3 is CSSSRDVSQPQHF. The CDR3 DNA is TGTTCCAGCAGCAGGGACGTCTCTCAGCCCCAGCATTTT.

The CDR3 loop reads CSVSSVFIQPQHF. The CDR3 DNA is TGCAGCGTTAGTTCGGTATTCATTCAGCCCCAGCATTTT. This rearrangement joins TRBV29-1 to TRBJ1-5; D gene uncertain. Per germline, CDR1 SQVTM and CDR2 ANQGSEA. The CDR3 length is 13 residues. Trimming took 5 bases from V and 6 from J, leaving 14 bases between them.

Comments on this clonotype: One end of the junction fails to match germline, which may point to a read error. The chain couples TRBV30 to TRBJ2-3; D call uncertain. Germline V gives CDR1 GTSNPN, CDR2 SVGIG (reference sequence). This CDR3 comprises 12 residues. The CDR3 nucleotides read TGTGCCTGCAGTTTCGTTTCAGATATGCAGTATTTT. Its translation: CACSFVSDMQYF.

Only one count was recorded for this clonotype. This likely comes from a read error, as the CDR3 has no conserved phenylalanine or tryptophan at its end. The chain carries TRBV28 and TRBJ2-3; 9 nucleotides match TRBD1. The CDR3 spans 15 residues. CDR1 is MDHEN and CDR2 is SYDVKM in the germline V gene. The CDR3 protein is CTSRGQGRLTDTQYY. The CDR3 region has the DNA TGTACTAGCAGAGGACAGGGGAGATTAACAGATACGCAGTATTAT.

With respect to this clonotype: This is likely a read error, given that the CDR3 carries no conserved phenylalanine or tryptophan at its end. The DNA is omitted, as the CDR3 cannot be located on it reliably, and the CDR3 follows TCRdb's listing. J is TRBJ2-3 and V is TRBV6-6; the DNA was not compared with TRBD1, the D call given in the table. The CDR3 is made up of 15 amino acids, end residues included. Germline V CDR1 and CDR2: MNHNY, SVGAGI (reference sequence). This CDR3 is CARSYRQGRGDTQYL.

The V gene is TRBV20-1, the J gene TRBJ2-1; TRBD2 matches at 14 bases. The CDR3 runs to 15 residues. The V gene's germline CDR1 is DFQATT and CDR2 SNEGSKA (reference sequence). J was trimmed by 9 bases and V by 1 base; bases with no gene match: 5. The CDR3 protein is CSARVLGLAGGEQFF. CDR3 nucleotide sequence: TGCAGTGCTAGAGTTCTAGGACTAGCGGGAGGTGAGCAGTTCTTC.

This clonotype showed up just once. One junction end does not reproduce the germline sequence, and a read error may be involved. The V and J genes are TRBV12-3 or TRBV12-4 and TRBJ2-3; perhaps TRBD1 as D (5 bases). The CDR3 has 11 residues. The CDR3 spells CASCFRERQYF. The CDR3 DNA follows: TGTGCCAGCTGTTTCAGGGAAAGGCAGTATTTT.

In regard to this clonotype: Mismatch with germline at one junction end may stem from a read error. The rearrangement uses TRBV28 and TRBJ1-4; D call uncertain. Germline V gene data show CDR1 as MDHEN and CDR2 as SYDVKM. The CDR3 length is 15 residues. CDR3 nucleotide sequence: TGTGACAGCAGTTTATGGTCAGGTGCTAATGAAAAACTGTTTTTT. Translating it yields CDSSLWSGANEKLFF.

The chain joins TRBV12-3 or TRBV12-4 to TRBJ2-7; possibly TRBD1 or TRBD2 for D (5 bases each). The CDR3 covers 14 residues. Trimming took off 3 bases at V and 4 bases at J, with 13 bases between the two ends. The CDR3 bases are TGTGCCAGCAGTTTCGGGGACCCTCTATACGAGCAGTACTTC. Protein sequence: CASSFGDPLYEQYF.